This TCR beta chain is drawn from a study of patients and donors after allogeneic stem cell transplantation (TCRdb year 2020). Libraries were prepared through RT-PCR. Sequencing was performed on a NextSeq 550. TCRdb itself trimmed the public reads at Q25 with fastp, ran MiXCR and retained productive beta chains. Rows matching on CDR3 protein sequence are summarized as one entry with the most common DNA and genes. The sample table shows over 400,000 distinct CDR3 sequences, and 15% to 20% are seen once. The ten largest clones capture 7.2% of the sample. Reading from cysteine to phenylalanine, the CDR3 counts 14 amino acids. Of all the DNA, just the CDR3 is kept, 42 bases in frame from base 1. Concerning this clonotype itself: Its antigen is not yet known. No clone much larger than this one lies a single base away; base qualities are absent.

This receptor was obtained from a human donor who was either an allogeneic HSCT recipient or a stem cell or donor lymphocyte infusion donor (not recorded which). It is not recorded whose cells these are; they may come from a transplant donor. Recombination joined TRBV21-1 with TRBJ2-5; TRBD1, the table's D call, was not compared with the DNA. TRBV21-1 is a recognized pseudogene. Sequenced input: blood, either unsorted or a sorted T cell fraction (not recorded which). The CDR3 corresponds to CASSKARGRETQYF. The DNA sequence reads TGTGCCAGCAGCAAAGCCAGGGGGAGGGAGACCCAGTACTTC.